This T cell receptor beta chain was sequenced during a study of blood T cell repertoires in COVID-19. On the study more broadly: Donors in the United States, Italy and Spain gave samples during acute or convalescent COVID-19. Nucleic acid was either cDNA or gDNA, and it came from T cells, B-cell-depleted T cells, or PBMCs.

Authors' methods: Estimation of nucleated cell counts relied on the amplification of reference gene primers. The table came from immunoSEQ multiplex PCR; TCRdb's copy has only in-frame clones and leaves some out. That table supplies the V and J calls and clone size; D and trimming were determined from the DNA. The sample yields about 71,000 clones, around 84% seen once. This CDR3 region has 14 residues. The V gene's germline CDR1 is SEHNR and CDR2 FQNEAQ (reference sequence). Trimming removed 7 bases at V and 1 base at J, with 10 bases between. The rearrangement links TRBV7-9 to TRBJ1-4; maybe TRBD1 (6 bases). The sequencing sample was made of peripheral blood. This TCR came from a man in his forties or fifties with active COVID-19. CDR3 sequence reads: CASTGALTNEKLFF. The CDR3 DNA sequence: TGTGCCAGCACGGGGGCTTTAACTAATGAAAAACTGTTTTTT.